This T cell receptor beta chain appears in the sequencing data of a study of blood T cell repertoires in COVID-19. The CDR3 contains 13 residues. V lost 2 bases to trimming and J lost 3 bases, with 7 bases between them. Germline values: CDR1 SGHTA, CDR2 FQGNSA. In the original analysis: Nucleated cell counts were estimated from reference gene primer amplification. TCRdb's copy holds only in-frame clones and misses some; the assay was immunoSEQ multiplex PCR. The V and J calls and clone size come from that table; D and trimming were worked out from the DNA. In the table there are fewer than 300,000 clones, about 85% of which are singletons.

The sample taken for sequencing was peripheral blood. The chain links TRBV7-2 to TRBJ1-2; D unresolved. The receptor's source is a human donor in a cohort sampled during active COVID-19. The CDR3 reads CASSLPLHYGYTF. Here the CDR3 DNA reads TGTGCCAGCAGCTTACCCCTCCACTATGGCTACACCTTC.